The clone carrying this TCR beta chain was seen once. Its antigen remains unknown. These data come from a study of shared clonotypes between healthy human individuals. Regarding the study as a whole: All-four-donor shared clonotypes had higher generation probabilities than non-shared clonotypes did. Of the naive CD4 clonotypes, roughly 5.2% were shared across a handful of donors. In general, naive subsets displayed greater estimated richness than memory subsets did. Genetic and exposure-history diversity was limited by the few donors.

Using immunoSEQ multiplex PCR, the repertoire was profiled, and TCRdb retains in-frame clones only, with some absent. Of approximately 2,000,000 clones listed, 85% to 95% are singletons. Trimming pared 0 bases from V and 0 bases from J, leaving 9 bases between. In germline, CDR1 is LGHNA, CDR2 YNFKEQ. CDR3 length: 16 amino acids. Selected positively for CCR7 and CD45RO-negative, naive CD8 cells excluded terminally differentiated effector memory CD45RA+ cells. The receptor was derived from a man aged 18-30 years in good health. Some clones in this sample may be carry-over from other donors' samples. The chain links TRBV4-2 to TRBJ1-3, with no clear D. The sample was naive CD8+ T cells from PBMCs. The CDR3: CASSQEPQNSGNTIYF. The CDR3 DNA is TGTGCCAGCAGCCAAGAGCCCCAGAACTCTGGAAACACCATATATTTT.